The sequence of this T cell receptor beta chain was determined in a study of OX40 agonist ivuxolimab in advanced cancers. Trimming removed 3 bases from V and 7 bases from J, with 12 bases in between. CDR1 and CDR2 from the germline V gene are SGHTA and FQGTGA. CDR3 length: 13 residues. Produced via immunoSEQ multiplex PCR; TCRdb's table is partial and in-frame only. Among about 100,000 clones, over 75% were seen once, and the ten largest hold approximately 0.3%. This chain uses TRBV7-3 with TRBJ2-5; D might be TRBD2 (6 bases). The clonotype was recovered from an adult with an advanced solid tumor such as melanoma, head and neck, liver or kidney cancer. Sequencing was performed on CD4+ or CD8+ T cells sorted from blood, taken in a trial of the OX40 agonist ivuxolimab. CDR3 in DNA: TGTGCCAGCAGCTTTGACACGCGGGGGACCCAGTACTTC. Amino acid sequence: CASSFDTRGTQYF. Full variable domain (missing parts from reference TRBV7-3 and TRBJ2-5): GAGVSQTPSNKVTEKGKYVELRCDPISGHTALYWYRQSLGQGPEFLIYFQGTGAADDSGLPNDRFFAVRPEGSVSTLKIQRTERGDSAVYLCASSFDTRGTQYFGPGTRLLVL.